The clone carrying this T cell receptor (beta chain) was seen a few times. This sample was included in a study of blood T cell repertoires in COVID-19. On the study more broadly: The origin of the acute and convalescent COVID-19 samples was the United States, Italy and Spain. T cells, B-cell-depleted T cells, or PBMCs supplied cDNA or gDNA.

The germline V gene encodes CDR1 MNHEY and CDR2 SMNVEV (reference sequence). The V segment lost 6 bases and the J segment 7 bases; nucleotides outside the gene matches: 14. CDR3 length equals 17 residues. Enrollment of patients from Seattle took place during active infection, with longitudinal follow-up. Authors' analysis steps: Amplification with reference gene primers provided the estimates of nucleated cell counts. The repertoire was sequenced with immunoSEQ multiplex PCR; TCRdb's copy has only in-frame clones and lacks some. V and J calls and clone size are as listed in that table; D and trimming were resolved from the DNA. The sample lists roughly 220,000 clones; roughly 86% were seen once.

The TCR originated in a woman aged 45-65 years with COVID-19, enrolled during active disease. Material for sequencing was peripheral blood. V is TRBV27 and J is TRBJ1-4, with TRBD1 matching over 10 bases. This CDR3 reads CASSRMTGTGDGEKLFF. For the CDR3, the DNA is TGTGCCAGCAGCCGAATGACCGGGACAGGGGACGGTGAAAAACTGTTTTTT.